This T cell receptor beta chain was documented in a study of T-cell reconstitution after alpha-beta-depleted transplantation in children. This clonotype was counted only a few times. Germline V gives CDR1 DFQATT, CDR2 SNEGSKA (reference sequence). CDR3 length equals 13 residues. Between the trimmed V and J ends, which lost 6 bases and 0 bases, there was a span of 11 bases. Preparation of the TCRbeta library involved a method that used unique molecular identifiers. TCRdb reanalysed the PCR reads using MiXCR and keeps one entry per CDR3 protein. The table lists under 350,000 distinct CDR3 sequences, over 8% of them singletons.

This clonotype originated in a human donor who donated a stem cell graft to a child with SCID. The source material was PBMCs from the stem cell graft donor, sampled from the stem cell graft. The chain joins TRBV20-1 to TRBJ2-5; D gene ambiguous. CDR3 region: CSARSAYQETQYF. The CDR3 DNA reads TGCAGTGCCAGATCGGCGTACCAAGAGACCCAGTACTTC.